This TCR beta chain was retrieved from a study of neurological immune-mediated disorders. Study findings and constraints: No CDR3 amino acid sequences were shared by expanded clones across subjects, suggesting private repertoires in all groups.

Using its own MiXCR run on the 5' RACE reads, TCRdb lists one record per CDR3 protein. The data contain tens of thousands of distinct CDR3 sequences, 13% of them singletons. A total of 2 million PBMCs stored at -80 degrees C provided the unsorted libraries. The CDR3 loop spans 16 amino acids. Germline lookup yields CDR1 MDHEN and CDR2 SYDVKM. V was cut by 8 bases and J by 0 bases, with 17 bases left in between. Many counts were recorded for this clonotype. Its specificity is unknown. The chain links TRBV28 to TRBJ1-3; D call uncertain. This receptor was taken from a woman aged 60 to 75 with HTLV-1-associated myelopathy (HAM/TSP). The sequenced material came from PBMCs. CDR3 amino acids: CASRTRVSGSGNTIYF. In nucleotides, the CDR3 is TGTGCCAGCCGAACGAGGGTCTCCGGCTCTGGAAACACCATATATTTT.